The clone carrying this T cell receptor beta chain was seen only a few times. These data are taken from a study of OX40 agonist ivuxolimab in advanced cancers. Looking at the study overall: It was ivuxolimab, an agonistic anti-OX40 (CD134) antibody, that patients were treated with. The dose of intravenous ivuxolimab that patients received every 2 weeks ranged from 0.01 to 10 mg/kg.

The data were produced by immunoSEQ multiplex PCR, yet TCRdb's version contains in-frame clones alone and is incomplete. This table holds more than 75,000 clones, approximately 83% found once. Germline lookup yields CDR1 MGHDK and CDR2 SYGVNS. Trimming left V 1 base short and J 5 bases short, with 3 bases between. The CDR3 consists of 11 residues. The sequencing used CD4+ or CD8+ T cells sorted from blood, collected in a trial of the OX40 agonist ivuxolimab. The genes are TRBV25-1 and TRBJ2-7; D is uncertain. The receptor's source is an adult with an advanced solid tumor such as melanoma, head and neck, liver or kidney cancer. CDR3 nucleotide sequence: TGTGCCAGCAGTGAATTCCACGAGCAGTACTTC. Protein: CASSEFHEQYF.